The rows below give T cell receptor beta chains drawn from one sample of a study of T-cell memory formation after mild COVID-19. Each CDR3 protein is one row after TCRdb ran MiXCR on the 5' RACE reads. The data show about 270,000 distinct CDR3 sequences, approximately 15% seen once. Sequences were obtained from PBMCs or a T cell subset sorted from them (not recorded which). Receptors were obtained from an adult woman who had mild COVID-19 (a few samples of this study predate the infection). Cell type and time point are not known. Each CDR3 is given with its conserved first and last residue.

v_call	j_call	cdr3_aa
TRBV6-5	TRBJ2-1	CASSYSTGGWVNEQFF
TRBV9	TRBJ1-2	CASSPPGDHYGYTF
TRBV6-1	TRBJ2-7	CASSEVYGGSYEQYF
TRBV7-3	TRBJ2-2	CASKEGTGGSGELFF
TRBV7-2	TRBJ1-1	CASSSQRNTEAFF
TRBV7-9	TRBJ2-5	CASSMRTVQETQYF
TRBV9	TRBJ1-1	CASSVGRTVGNTEAFF
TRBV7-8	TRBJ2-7	CASSLARGAGGIAPYEQYF
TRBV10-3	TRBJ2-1	CAISDLATAQFF
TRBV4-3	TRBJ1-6	CASSQVIKGSPLHF
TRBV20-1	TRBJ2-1	CSARRPSGEQFF
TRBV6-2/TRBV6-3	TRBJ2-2	CASSFGLGNTGELFF
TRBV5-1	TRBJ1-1	CASSLGGGPTEAFF
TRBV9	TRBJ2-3	CASSGSGNTQYF
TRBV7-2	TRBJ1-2	CASSPSRGSLGGYTF
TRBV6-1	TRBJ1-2	CASVLVEGYGYTF
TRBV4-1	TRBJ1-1	CASSQGIQVNTEAFF
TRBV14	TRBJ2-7	CASSLYRDSYEQYF
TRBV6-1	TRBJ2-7	CASSDTGTPSYEQYF
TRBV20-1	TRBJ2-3	CSVGTTDTQYF
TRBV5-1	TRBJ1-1	CASSLDRGGEAFF
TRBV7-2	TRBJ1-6	CASSSPRRALHF
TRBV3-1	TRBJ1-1	CASSHLTGFLNTEAFF
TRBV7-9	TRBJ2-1	CASSLRDNYNEQFF
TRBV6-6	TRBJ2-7	CASSEDRGRDEQYF
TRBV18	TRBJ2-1	CASSPISGSSGGGEQFF
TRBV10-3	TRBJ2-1	CAISESALAGFSNEQFF
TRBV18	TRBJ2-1	CASSPRGLAGFDEQFF
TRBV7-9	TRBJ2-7	CASSFPGTGSYEQYF
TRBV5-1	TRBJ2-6	CASSPSTSSGANVLTF
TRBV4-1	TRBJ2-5	CASCQSEAAVRETQYF
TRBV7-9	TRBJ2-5	CASRLTGEETQYF
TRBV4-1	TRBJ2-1	CASSHDTGRKTYNEQFF
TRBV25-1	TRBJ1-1	CASSDVLNTEAFF
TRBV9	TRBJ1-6	CASSEGRQGNSPLHF
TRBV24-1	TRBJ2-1	CATSGHSGNEQFF
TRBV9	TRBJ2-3	CASSATPLAGGTDTQYF
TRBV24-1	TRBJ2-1	CATSDPMLAGDYNEQFF
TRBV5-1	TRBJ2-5	CASSSTSTEETQYF
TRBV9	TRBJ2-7	CASSVGQGSFEQYF
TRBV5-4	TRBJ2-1	CASSPTRGSSYNEQFF
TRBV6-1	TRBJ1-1	CATCRGTNTEAFF
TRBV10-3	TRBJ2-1	CAISDLAGEVEQFF
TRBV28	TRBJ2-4	CASTLTGAGGIQYF
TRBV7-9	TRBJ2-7	CASRREHYEQYF
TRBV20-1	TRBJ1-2	CSARGTAANYGYTF
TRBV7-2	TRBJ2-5	CASSLSLAGGLYQETQYF
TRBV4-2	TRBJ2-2	CASSRLLAGGDTGELFF
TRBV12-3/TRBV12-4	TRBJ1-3	CASRKTGNTIYF
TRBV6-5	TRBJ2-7	CASSYSRSFPGEQYF
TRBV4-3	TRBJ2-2	CASSREAGGTGELFF
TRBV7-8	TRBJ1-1	CASSQAVRAFF
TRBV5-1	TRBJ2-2	CASSRQGGTGELFF
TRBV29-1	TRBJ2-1	CSAHGRDNSYNEQFF
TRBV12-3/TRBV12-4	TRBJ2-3	CASTSGQKMGTQYF
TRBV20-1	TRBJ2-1	CSARVSAGGPYEQFF
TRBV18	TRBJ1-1	CASSLKGGVGNTEAFF
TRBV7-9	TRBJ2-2	CASSSPGLAGLMRGGELFF
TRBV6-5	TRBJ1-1	CASSQTGAGGAFF
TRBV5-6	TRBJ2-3	CASSEGLSDTQYF